This T cell receptor (beta chain) originates from a study of Tregs in tolerant kidney transplant recipients. Unstimulated Tregs (CD4+CD25+CD127-) and CD4+CD25- non-Tregs were sorted from PBMCs. This CDR3 comprises 18 residues. Germline loops: CDR1 SGHVS, CDR2 FQNEAQ. V trimming: 4 bases; J trimming: 7 bases; junction bases outside the gene matches: 16. Sequenced by immunoSEQ multiplex PCR; TCRdb stores in-frame clones only, minus some. This table holds tens of thousands of clones, around 94% found once. Sequenced input: CD8+ T cells from blood. The origin of this receptor is a human donor in good health. The chain carries TRBV7-8 and TRBJ2-1; 10 nucleotides align to TRBD2. The CDR3 is CASSSPGWLAGVENEQFF. The CDR3 DNA reads TGTGCCAGCAGCTCCCCGGGGTGGCTAGCGGGAGTTGAAAATGAGCAGTTCTTC.